The clone carrying this TCR beta chain has a count of ten or more. Its matching antigen is unknown. V was cut by 5 bases and J by 5 bases, with 13 bases left in between. Germline V gives CDR1 SGHTA, CDR2 FQGNSA. This CDR3 has 15 residues. The record originates from a study of T cells after yellow fever vaccination. Study-wide points: Though it reached lower strength, the secondary response hit its peak faster, day 5 versus 15. FACS-sorted repertoires could harbor abundant contaminating bulk-population clonotypes. Most primary-vaccination clones recurred post-booster (approximately 96% CD4, roughly 91% CD8).

It was through 5'RACE template switching that TCR cDNA was made, with a universal primer site and UMIs added. Each CDR3 protein is one row after TCRdb ran MiXCR on the 5' RACE reads. The sample records around 360,000 distinct CDR3 sequences, more than 9% being singletons. The chain is built from TRBV7-2 and TRBJ1-6; maybe TRBD1 (6 bases). Sequencing used PBMCs, obtained on the day of the first yellow fever vaccination. This receptor was taken from a man aged 18 to 29 who received the YFV17D yellow fever vaccine. CDR3 sequence: CASSLNRVNNSPLHF. The CDR3 DNA follows: TGTGCCAGCAGCCTTAACAGGGTGAATAATTCACCCCTCCACTTT. The full variable domain, in which reference TRBV7-2 and TRBJ1-6 provide the parts outside the CDR3, is GAGVSQSPSNKVTEKGKDVELRCDPISGHTALYWYRQSLGQGLEFLIYFQGNSAPDKSGLPSDRFSAERTGGSVSTLTIQRTQQEDSAVYLCASSLNRVNNSPLHFGNGTRLTVT.